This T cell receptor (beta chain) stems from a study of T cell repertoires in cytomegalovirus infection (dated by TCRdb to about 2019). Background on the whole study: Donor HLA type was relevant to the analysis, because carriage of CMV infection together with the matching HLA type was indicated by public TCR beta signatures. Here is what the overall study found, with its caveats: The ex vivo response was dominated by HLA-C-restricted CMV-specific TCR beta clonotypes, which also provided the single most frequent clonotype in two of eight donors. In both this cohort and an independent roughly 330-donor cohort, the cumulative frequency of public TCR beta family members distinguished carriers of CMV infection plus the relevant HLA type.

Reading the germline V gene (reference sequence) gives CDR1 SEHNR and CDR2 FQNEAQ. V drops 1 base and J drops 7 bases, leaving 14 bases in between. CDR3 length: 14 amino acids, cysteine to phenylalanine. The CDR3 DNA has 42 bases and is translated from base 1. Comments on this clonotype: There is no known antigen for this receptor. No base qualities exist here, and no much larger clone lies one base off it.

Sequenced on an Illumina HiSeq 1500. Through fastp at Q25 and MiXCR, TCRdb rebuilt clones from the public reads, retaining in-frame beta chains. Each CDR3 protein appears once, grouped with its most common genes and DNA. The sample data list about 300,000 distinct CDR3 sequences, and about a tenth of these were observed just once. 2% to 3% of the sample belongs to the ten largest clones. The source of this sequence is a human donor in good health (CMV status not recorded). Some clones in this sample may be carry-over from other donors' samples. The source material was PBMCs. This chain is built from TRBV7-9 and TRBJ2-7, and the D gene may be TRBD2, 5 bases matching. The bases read TGTGCCAGCAGCTTAGGGACGGAAACGGGGGAGCAGTACTTC. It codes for CASSLGTETGEQYF. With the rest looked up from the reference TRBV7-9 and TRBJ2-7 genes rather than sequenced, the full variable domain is DTGVSQNPRHKITKRGQNVTFRCDPISEHNRLYWYRQTLGQGPEFLTYFQNEAQLEKSRLLSDRFSAERPKGSFSTLEIQRTEQGDSAMYLCASSLGTETGEQYFGPGTRLTVT.